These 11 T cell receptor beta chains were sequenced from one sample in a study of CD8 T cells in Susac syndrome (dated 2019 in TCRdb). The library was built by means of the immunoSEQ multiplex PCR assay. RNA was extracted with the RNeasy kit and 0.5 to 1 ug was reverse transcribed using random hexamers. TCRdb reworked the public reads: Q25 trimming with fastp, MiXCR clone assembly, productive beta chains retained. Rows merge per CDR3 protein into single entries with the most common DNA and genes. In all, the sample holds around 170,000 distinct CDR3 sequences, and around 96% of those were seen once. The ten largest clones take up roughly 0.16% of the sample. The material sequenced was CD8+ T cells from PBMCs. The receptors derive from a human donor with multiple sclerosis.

The CDR3 loop reads CASTHPGGAPYEQYF. The CDR3 nucleotides read TGTGCCAGCACCCACCCAGGGGGGGCTCCGTACGAGCAGTACTTC. The rearrangement joins TRBV7-9 to TRBJ2-7; D might be TRBD1 or TRBD2, each matching 7 bases. The CDR3 has 15 amino acids. Germline loops: CDR1 SEHNR, CDR2 FQNEAQ (reference sequence). V shed 7 bases and J shed 4 bases, with 20 bases lying between them.

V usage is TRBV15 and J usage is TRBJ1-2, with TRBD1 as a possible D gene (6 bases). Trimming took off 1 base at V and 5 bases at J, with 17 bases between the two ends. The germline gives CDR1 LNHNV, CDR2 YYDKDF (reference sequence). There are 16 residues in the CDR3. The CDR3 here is CATSRADGGAIYGYTF. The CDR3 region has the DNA TGTGCCACCAGCAGAGCGGATGGGGGGGCCATATATGGCTACACCTTC.

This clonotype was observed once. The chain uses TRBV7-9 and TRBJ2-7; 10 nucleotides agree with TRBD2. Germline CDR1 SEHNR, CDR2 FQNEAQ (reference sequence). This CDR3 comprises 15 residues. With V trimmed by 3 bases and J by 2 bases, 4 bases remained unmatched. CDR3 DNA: TGTGCCAGCAGCTTCGGACTAGCGGCCACCTACGAGCAGTACTTC. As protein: CASSFGLAATYEQYF.

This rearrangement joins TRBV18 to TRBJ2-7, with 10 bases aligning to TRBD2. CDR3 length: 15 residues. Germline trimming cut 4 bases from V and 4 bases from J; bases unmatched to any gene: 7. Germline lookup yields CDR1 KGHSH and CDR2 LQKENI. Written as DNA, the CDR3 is TGTGCCAGCTCACACTCGCTAGCGGGAGTTTACGAGCAGTACTTC. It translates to CASSHSLAGVYEQYF. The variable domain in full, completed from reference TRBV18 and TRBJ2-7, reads NAGVMQNPRHLVRRRGQEARLRCSPMKGHSHVYWYRQLPEEGLKFMVYLQKENIIDESGMPKERFSAEFPKEGPSILRIQQVVRGDSAAYFCASSHSLAGVYEQYFGPGTRLTVT.

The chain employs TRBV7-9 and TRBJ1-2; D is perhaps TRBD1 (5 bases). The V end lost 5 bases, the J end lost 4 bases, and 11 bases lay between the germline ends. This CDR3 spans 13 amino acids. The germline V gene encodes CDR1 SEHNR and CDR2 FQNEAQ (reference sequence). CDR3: CASSNSGFYGYTF. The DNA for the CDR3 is TGTGCCAGCAGCAATTCAGGGTTCTATGGCTACACCTTC.

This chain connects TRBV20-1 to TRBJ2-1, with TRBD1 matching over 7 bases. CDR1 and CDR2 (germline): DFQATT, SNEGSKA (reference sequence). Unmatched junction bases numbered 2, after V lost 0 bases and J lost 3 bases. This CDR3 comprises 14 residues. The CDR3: CSARETGLYNEQFF. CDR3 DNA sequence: TGCAGTGCTAGAGAGACAGGGCTCTACAATGAGCAGTTCTTC.

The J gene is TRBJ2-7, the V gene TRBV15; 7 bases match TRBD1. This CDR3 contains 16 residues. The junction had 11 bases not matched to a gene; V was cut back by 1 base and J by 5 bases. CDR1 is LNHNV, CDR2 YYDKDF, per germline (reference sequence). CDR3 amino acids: CATSRGRMRDRDEQYF. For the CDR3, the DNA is TGTGCCACCAGCAGAGGTAGGATGAGAGACAGGGACGAGCAGTACTTC.

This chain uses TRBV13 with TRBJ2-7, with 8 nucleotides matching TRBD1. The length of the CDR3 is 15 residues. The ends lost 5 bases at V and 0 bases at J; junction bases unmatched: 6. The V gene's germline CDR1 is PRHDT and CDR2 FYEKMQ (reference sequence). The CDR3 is CASSPGGYPSYEQYF. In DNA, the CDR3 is TGTGCCAGCAGCCCAGGGGGCTACCCCTCCTACGAGCAGTACTTC.

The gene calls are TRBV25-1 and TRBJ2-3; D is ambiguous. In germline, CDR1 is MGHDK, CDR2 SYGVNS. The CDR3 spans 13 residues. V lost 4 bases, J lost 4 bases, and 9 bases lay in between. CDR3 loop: CASSAGLADTQYF. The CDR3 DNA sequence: TGTGCCAGCAGTGCCGGCCTTGCAGATACGCAGTATTTT. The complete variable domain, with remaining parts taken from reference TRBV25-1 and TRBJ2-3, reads EADIYQTPRYLVIGTGKKITLECSQTMGHDKMYWYQQDPGMELHLIHYSYGVNSTEKGDLSSESTVSRIRTEHFPLTLESARPSHTSQYLCASSAGLADTQYFGPGTRLTVL.

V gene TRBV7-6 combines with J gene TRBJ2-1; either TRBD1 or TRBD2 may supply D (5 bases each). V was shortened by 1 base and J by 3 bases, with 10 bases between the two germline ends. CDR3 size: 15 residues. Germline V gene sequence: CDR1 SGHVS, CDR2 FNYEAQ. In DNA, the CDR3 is TGTGCCAGCAGCTTAGAGAGGGGCCTCTACAATGAGCAGTTCTTC. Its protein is CASSLERGLYNEQFF. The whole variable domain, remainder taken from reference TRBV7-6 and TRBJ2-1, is GAGVSQSPRYKVTKRGQDVALRCDPISGHVSLYWYRQALGQGPEFLTYFNYEAQQDKSGLPNDRFSAERPEGSISTLTIQRTEQRDSAMYRCASSLERGLYNEQFFGPGTRLTVL.

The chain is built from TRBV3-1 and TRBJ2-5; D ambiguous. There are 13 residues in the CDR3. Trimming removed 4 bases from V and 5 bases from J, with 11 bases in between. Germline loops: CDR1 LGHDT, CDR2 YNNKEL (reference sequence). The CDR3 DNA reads TGTGCCAGCAGCCCCGTCCGGCCGGAGACCCAGTACTTC. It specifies CASSPVRPETQYF.